This is a list of T cell receptor beta chains from one sample in a study of patients and donors after allogeneic stem cell transplantation. TCRdb re-derived calls from the RT-PCR reads in MiXCR, one entry per CDR3 protein. Found here are fewer than 30,000 distinct CDR3 sequences, about 8% of them singletons; the top ten hold about 44%. The source material was blood, either unsorted or a sorted T cell fraction (not recorded which). The receptor set was obtained from a human donor who was either an allogeneic HSCT recipient or a stem cell or donor lymphocyte infusion donor (not recorded which). It is not recorded whose cells these are; they may come from a transplant donor. The CDR3 runs from the conserved cysteine through the conserved F or W. The D gene is left open where the match is weak. Expanded clones are given a class, and other clones once, few, many or no size at all.

>many|NA|TRBJ2-2|TRBV9
CASSVRTNTGELFF
TGTGCCAGCAGCGTTAGGACGAACACCGGGGAGCTGTTTTTT
>many|NA|TRBJ2-1|TRBV20-1
CSARATAGGEQFF
TGCAGTGCTAGAGCCACCGCTGGCGGTGAGCAGTTCTTC
>NA|NA|TRBJ2-2|TRBV7-9
CASTLGVGLNTGELFF
TGTGCCAGCACCCTAGGGGTAGGGCTGAACACCGGGGAGCTGTTTTTT
>medium-sized|TRBD1|TRBJ1-4|TRBV29-1
CSVGGQGGEKLFF
TGCAGCGTTGGAGGACAGGGGGGCGAAAAACTGTTTTTT
>many|TRBD1|TRBJ2-7|TRBV10-3
CAITERQGAFYEQYF
TGTGCCATCACCGAGCGGCAGGGGGCGTTCTACGAGCAGTACTTC
>many|NA|TRBJ1-6|TRBV7-9
CASSPRDKDNSPLHF
TGTGCCAGCAGCCCCCGGGACAAGGATAATTCACCCCTCCACTTT
>few|NA|TRBJ2-3|TRBV7-9
CASSLPGGGVTDTQYF
TGTGCCAGCAGCTTACCAGGTGGGGGAGTGACGGATACGCAGTATTTT
>many|NA|TRBJ1-1|TRBV7-6
CASSLTSADVDAEAFF
TGTGCCAGCAGCTTAACTTCGGCAGACGTTGACGCTGAAGCTTTCTTT
>many|NA|TRBJ2-1|TRBV24-1
CATSDLGGIKFF
TGTGCCACCAGTGATTTGGGAGGGATAAAGTTCTTC
>NA|NA|TRBJ2-7|TRBV7-9
CASGVVGGRDEQYF
TGTGCCAGCGGGGTCGTGGGGGGCCGGGACGAGCAGTACTTC
>many|NA|TRBJ2-7|TRBV6-2/TRBV6-3
CASLDRDYEQYF
TGTGCCAGCCTCGACCGGGACTACGAGCAGTACTTC